This T cell receptor (beta chain) was identified during a study of CXCR3-negative and CXCR3-positive naive CD8 T cells. 5' RACE that incorporated UMI labels was used to prepare the TRB cDNA libraries. Using the 5' RACE reads, TCRdb records one entry per CDR3 protein without DNA. This sample contains approximately 56,000 distinct CDR3 sequences. This receptor was obtained from a human donor in good health. Some clones in this sample may be carry-over from other donors' samples. Sequenced material: naive CXCR3- CD8+ T cells from blood. Sample subset: CD45RO-CCR7+CD27+CD95- naive CD8+ T cells lacking CXCR3 (TNR3-).

The CDR3 reads CATSRELAGGEQYF. The rearrangement uses TRBV15 and TRBJ2-7; TCRdb's assignment of TRBD2 cannot be checked, as there is no DNA. Germline V lookup: CDR1 LNHNV, CDR2 YYDKDF (reference sequence). The CDR3 totals 14 residues.